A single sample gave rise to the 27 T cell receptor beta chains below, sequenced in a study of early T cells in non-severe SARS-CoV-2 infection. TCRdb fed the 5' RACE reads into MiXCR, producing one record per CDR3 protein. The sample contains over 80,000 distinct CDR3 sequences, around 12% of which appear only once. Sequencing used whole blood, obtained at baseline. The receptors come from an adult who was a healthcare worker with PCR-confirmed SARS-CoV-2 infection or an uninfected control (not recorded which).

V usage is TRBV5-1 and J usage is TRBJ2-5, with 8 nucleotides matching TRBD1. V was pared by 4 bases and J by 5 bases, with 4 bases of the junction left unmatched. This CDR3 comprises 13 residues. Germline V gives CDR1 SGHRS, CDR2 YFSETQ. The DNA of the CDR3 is TGCGCCAGCAGCCTACAGGGGGTGGAGACCCAGTACTTC. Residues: CASSLQGVETQYF. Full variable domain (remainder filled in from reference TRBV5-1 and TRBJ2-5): KAGVTQTPRYLIKTRGQQVTLSCSPISGHRSVSWYQQTPGQGLQFLFEYFSETQRNKGNFPGRFSGRQFSNSRSEMNVSTLELGDSALYLCASSLQGVETQYFGPGTRLLVL.

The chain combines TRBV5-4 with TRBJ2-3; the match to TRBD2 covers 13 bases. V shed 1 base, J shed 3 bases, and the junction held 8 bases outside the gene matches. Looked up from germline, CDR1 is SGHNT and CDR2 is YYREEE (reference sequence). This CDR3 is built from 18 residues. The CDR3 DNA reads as TGTGCCAGCAGCTTGTTTCGGACTAGCGGGAGACGGACAGATACGCAGTATTTT. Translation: CASSLFRTSGRRTDTQYF. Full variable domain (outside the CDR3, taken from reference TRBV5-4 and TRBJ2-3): ETGVTQSPTHLIKTRGQQVTLRCSSQSGHNTVSWYQQALGQGPQFIFQYYREEENGRGNFPPRFSGLQFPNYSSELNVNALELDDSALYLCASSLFRTSGRRTDTQYFGPGTRLTVL.

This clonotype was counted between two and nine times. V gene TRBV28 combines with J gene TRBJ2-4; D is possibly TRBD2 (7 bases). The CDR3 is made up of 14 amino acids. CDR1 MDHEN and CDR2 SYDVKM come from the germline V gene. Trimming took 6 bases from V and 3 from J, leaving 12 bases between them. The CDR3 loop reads CASRGGPGKNIQYF. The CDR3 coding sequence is TGTGCCAGCAGGGGGGGGCCGGGCAAAAACATTCAGTACTTC.

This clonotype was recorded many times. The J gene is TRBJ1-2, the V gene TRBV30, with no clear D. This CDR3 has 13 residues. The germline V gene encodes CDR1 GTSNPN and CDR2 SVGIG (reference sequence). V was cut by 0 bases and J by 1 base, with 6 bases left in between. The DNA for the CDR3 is TGTGCCTGGAGTGTAAACAGTAACTATGGCTACACCTTC. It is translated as CAWSVNSNYGYTF.

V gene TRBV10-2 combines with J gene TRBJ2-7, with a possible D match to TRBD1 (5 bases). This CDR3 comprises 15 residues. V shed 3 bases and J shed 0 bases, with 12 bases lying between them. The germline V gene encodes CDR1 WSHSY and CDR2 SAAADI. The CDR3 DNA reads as TGCGCCAGCAGTGACCCTAGACAGAGCTCCTACGAGCAGTACTTC. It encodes CASSDPRQSSYEQYF.

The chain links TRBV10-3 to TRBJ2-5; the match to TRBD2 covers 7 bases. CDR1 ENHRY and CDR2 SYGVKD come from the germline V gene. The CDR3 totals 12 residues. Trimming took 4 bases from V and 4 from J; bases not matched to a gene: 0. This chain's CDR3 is CAISVAGETQYF. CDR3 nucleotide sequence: TGTGCCATCAGTGTAGCGGGAGAGACCCAGTACTTC.

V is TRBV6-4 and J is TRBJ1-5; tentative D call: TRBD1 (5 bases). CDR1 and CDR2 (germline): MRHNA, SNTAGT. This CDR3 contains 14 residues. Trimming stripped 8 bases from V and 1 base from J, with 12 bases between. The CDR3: CASLGRVSNQPQHF. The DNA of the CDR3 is TGTGCCAGCTTGGGCAGGGTAAGCAATCAGCCCCAGCATTTT.

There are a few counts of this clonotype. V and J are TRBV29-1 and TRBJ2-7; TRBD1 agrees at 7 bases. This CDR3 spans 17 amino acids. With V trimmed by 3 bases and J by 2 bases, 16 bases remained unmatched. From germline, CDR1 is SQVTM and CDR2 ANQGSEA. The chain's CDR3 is CSVEGNLPRGQTYEQYF. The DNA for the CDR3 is TGCAGCGTTGAGGGTAACCTTCCCCGGGGACAGACCTACGAGCAGTACTTC.

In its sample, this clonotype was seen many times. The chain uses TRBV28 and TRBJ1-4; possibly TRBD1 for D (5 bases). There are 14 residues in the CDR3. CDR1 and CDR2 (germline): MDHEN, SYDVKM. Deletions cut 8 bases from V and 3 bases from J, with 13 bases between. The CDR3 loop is CASVTAGANEKLFF. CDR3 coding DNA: TGTGCCAGCGTAACGGCGGGGGCTAATGAAAAACTGTTTTTT.

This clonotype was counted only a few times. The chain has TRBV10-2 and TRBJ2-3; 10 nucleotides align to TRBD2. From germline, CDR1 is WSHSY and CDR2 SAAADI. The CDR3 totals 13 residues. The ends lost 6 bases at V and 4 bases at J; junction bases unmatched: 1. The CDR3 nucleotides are TGCGCCAGCAGGGGGACTAGCGCAGATACGCAGTATTTT. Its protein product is CASRGTSADTQYF.

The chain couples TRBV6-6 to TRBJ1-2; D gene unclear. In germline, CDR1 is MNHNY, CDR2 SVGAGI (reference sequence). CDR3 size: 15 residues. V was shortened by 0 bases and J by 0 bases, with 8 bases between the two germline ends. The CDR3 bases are TGTGCCAGCAGTTACTCCGGGCCCTCTAACTATGGCTACACCTTC. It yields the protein CASSYSGPSNYGYTF.

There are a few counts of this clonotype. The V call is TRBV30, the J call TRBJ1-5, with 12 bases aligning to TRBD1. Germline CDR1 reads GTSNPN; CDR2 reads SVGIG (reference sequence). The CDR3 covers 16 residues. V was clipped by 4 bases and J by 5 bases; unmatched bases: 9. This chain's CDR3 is CAWNTGTGGMDQPQHF. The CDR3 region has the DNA TGTGCCTGGAATACCGGGACAGGGGGCATGGATCAGCCCCAGCATTTT.

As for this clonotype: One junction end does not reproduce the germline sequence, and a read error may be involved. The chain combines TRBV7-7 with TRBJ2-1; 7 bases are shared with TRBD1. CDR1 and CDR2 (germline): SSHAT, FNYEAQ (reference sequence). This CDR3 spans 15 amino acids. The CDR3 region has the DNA TGTGCTAGCAGTAGAGGGGGCGCAGGGTACAATGAGCAGTTCTTC. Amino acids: CASSRGGAGYNEQFF.

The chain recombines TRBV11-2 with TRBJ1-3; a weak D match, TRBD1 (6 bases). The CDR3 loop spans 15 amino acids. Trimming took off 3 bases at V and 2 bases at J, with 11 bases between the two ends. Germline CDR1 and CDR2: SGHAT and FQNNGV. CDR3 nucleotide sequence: TGTGCCAGCAGCTTGAACAGGGTACCTGGAAACACCATATATTTT. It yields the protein CASSLNRVPGNTIYF.

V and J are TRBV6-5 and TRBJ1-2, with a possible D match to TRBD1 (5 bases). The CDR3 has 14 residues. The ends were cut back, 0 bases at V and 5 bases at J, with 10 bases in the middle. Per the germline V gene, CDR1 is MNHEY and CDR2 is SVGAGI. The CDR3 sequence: CASSYSTQVYGYTF. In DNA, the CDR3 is TGTGCCAGCAGTTACTCGACACAGGTTTATGGCTACACCTTC.

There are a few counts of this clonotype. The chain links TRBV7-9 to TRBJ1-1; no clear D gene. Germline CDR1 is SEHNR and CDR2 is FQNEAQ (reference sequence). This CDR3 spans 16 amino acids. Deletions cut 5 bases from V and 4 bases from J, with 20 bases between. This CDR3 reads CASSPKLNIPGTEAFF. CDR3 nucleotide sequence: TGTGCCAGCAGCCCAAAATTAAACATCCCTGGCACTGAAGCTTTCTTT.

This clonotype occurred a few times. CDR3 DNA sequence: TGCGCCAGCAGCTGGCCAGGCGACTCTCCTAACTATGGCTACACCTTC. Encoded protein: CASSWPGDSPNYGYTF. V and J are TRBV5-1 and TRBJ1-2; D call uncertain. The V end lost 3 bases, the J end lost 0 bases, and 15 bases lay between the germline ends. CDR1 and CDR2 from the germline V gene are SGHRS and YFSETQ. This CDR3 spans 16 amino acids.

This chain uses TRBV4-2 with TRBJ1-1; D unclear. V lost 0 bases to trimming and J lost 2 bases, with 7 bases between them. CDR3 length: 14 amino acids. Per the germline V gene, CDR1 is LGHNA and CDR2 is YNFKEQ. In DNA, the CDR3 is TGTGCCAGCAGCCAAGAACACCACAACACTGAAGCTTTCTTT. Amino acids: CASSQEHHNTEAFF.

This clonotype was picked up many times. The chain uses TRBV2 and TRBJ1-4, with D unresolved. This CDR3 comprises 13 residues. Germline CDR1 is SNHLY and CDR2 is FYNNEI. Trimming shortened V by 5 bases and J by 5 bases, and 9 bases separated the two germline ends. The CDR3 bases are TGTGCCAGCAGTTCTATATTAAATGAAAAACTGTTTTTT. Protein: CASSSILNEKLFF.

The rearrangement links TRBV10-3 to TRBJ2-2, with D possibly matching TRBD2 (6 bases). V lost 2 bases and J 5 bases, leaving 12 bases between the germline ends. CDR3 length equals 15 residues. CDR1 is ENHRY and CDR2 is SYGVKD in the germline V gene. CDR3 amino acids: CAISEGTSWTGELFF. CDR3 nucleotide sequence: TGTGCCATCAGTGAGGGAACTAGCTGGACCGGGGAGCTGTTTTTT.

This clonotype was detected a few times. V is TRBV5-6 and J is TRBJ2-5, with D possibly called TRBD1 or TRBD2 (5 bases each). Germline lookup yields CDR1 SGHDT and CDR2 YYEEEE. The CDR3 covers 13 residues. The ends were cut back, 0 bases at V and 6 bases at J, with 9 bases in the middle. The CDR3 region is CASSLEGSKTQYF. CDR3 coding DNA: TGTGCCAGCAGCTTGGAGGGGAGCAAGACCCAGTACTTC.

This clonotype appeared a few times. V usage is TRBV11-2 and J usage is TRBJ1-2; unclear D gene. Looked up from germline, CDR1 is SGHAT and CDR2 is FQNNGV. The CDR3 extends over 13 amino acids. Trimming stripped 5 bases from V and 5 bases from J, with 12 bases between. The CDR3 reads CASSPSYTYGYTF. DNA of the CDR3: TGTGCCAGCAGCCCGAGTTATACTTATGGCTACACCTTC.

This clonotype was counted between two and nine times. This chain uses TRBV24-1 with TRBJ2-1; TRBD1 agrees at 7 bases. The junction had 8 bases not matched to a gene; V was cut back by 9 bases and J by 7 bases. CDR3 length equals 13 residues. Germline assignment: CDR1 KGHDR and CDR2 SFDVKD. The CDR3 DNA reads TGTGCCACCCTCGACAGGGCTAGGAATGAGCAGTTCTTC. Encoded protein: CATLDRARNEQFF.

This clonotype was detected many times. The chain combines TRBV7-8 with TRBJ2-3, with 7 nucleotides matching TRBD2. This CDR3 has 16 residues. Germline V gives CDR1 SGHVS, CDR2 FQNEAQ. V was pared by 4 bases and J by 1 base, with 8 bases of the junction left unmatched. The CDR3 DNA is TGTGCCAGCAGCTACCTAGCGGCGGCAGGCACAGATACGCAGTATTTT. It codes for CASSYLAAAGTDTQYF. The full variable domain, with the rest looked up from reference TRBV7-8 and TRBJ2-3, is GAGVSQSPRYKVAKRGQDVALRCDPISGHVSLFWYQQALGQGPEFLTYFQNEAQLDKSGLPSDRFFAERPEGSVSTLKIQRTQQEDSAVYLCASSYLAAAGTDTQYFGPGTRLTVL.

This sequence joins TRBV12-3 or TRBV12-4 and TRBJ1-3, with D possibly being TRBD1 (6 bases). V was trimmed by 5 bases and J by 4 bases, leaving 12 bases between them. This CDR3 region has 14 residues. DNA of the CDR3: TGTGCCAGCAGTCCTCAGGGGAGAGGAAACACCATATATTTT. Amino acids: CASSPQGRGNTIYF.

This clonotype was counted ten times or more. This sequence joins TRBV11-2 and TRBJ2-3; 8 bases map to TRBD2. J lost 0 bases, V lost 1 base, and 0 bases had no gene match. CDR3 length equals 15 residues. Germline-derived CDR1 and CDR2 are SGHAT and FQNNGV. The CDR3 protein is CASSLGLASTDTQYF. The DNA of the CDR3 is TGTGCCAGCAGCTTAGGACTAGCGAGCACAGATACGCAGTATTTT.

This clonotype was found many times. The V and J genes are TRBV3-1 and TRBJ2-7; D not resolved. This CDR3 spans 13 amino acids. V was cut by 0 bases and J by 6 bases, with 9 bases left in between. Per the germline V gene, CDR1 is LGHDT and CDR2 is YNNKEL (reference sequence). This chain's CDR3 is CASSQDWSTEQYF. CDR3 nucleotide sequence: TGTGCCAGCAGCCAAGATTGGTCTACCGAGCAGTACTTC.